Listed below are T cell receptor beta chains from one sample, sequenced in a study of glioma-infiltrating T cells. TCRdb re-called the multiplex PCR reads with MiXCR, one entry per CDR3 protein. The sample gives tens of thousands of distinct CDR3 sequences, roughly 40% of which show up once; around two fifths is in the top ten. Material: glioma tissue, nonneoplastic brain tissue, or PBMCs (not recorded which). These receptors all stem from a human donor with low-grade glioma or glioblastoma, undergoing nonglioma brain surgery, or in good health (not recorded which). The CDR3 runs from the conserved cysteine through the conserved F or W. A D gene is named only where the DNA matches it firmly. Only part of the rows carry a size: once, few, many, or a class if the clone is expanded.

abundance: many; v_gene: TRBV7-2; j_gene: TRBJ1-1; d_gene: .; CDR3aa: CASSFQGSGDSEAFF; CDR3nt: TGTGCCAGCAGCTTTCAAGGGTCGGGGGATTCTGAAGCTTTCTTT
abundance: medium-sized; v_gene: TRBV27; j_gene: TRBJ1-1; d_gene: .; CDR3aa: CASSFLENTEAFF; CDR3nt: .
abundance: many; v_gene: TRBV6-5; j_gene: TRBJ2-3; d_gene: TRBD2; CDR3aa: CASSYLAGVADTQYF; CDR3nt: TGTGCCAGCAGTTACTTAGCGGGGGTTGCAGATACGCAGTATTTT
abundance: many; v_gene: TRBV24-1; j_gene: TRBJ1-5; d_gene: .; CDR3aa: CATSLDGNQPQHF; CDR3nt: TGTGCCACCAGCTTGGACGGCAATCAGCCCCAGCATTTT
abundance: many; v_gene: TRBV3-1; j_gene: TRBJ1-5; d_gene: .; CDR3aa: CASAGTGNQPQHF; CDR3nt: TGTGCCAGCGCCGGAACCGGTAATCAGCCCCAGCATTTT
abundance: medium-sized; v_gene: TRBV7-2; j_gene: TRBJ1-5; d_gene: .; CDR3aa: CASSRDYYSNQPQHF; CDR3nt: TGTGCCAGCAGCAGAGATTACTATAGCAATCAGCCCCAGCATTTT
abundance: .; v_gene: TRBV6-1; j_gene: TRBJ1-4; d_gene: .; CDR3aa: CASSGFGLGEKLFF; CDR3nt: TGTGCCAGCAGTGGATTCGGGCTCGGTGAGAAACTGTTTTTT
abundance: many; v_gene: TRBV7-9; j_gene: TRBJ1-1; d_gene: .; CDR3aa: CASSFSGRSNEAFF; CDR3nt: TGTGCCAGCAGCTTCTCCGGGAGATCCAATGAAGCTTTCTTT
abundance: many; v_gene: TRBV7-9; j_gene: TRBJ1-2; d_gene: .; CDR3aa: CASSQTQGLANYGYTF; CDR3nt: TGTGCCAGCAGCCAAACCCAGGGGTTGGCTAACTATGGCTACACCTTC
abundance: many; v_gene: TRBV7-9; j_gene: TRBJ1-1; d_gene: .; CDR3aa: CASSTRQVPNTEAFF; CDR3nt: TGTGCCAGCAGCACCCGACAGGTACCGAACACTGAAGCTTTCTTT
abundance: many; v_gene: TRBV29-1; j_gene: TRBJ1-1; d_gene: .; CDR3aa: CSVERGTNTEAFF; CDR3nt: TGCAGCGTCGAAAGGGGGACCAACACTGAAGCTTTCTTT
abundance: .; v_gene: TRBV2; j_gene: TRBJ1-2; d_gene: .; CDR3aa: CASRAGGGASPNYTF; CDR3nt: TGTGCCAGCAGGGCCGGAGGGGGAGCCTCCCCTAACTACACCTTC
abundance: many; v_gene: TRBV7-3; j_gene: TRBJ2-1; d_gene: .; CDR3aa: CASSLTFVGSYNEQFF; CDR3nt: TGTGCCAGCAGCTTAACTTTTGTTGGGTCCTACAATGAGCAGTTCTTC
abundance: few; v_gene: TRBV9; j_gene: TRBJ2-5; d_gene: .; CDR3aa: CASSVNPTQETQYF; CDR3nt: TGTGCCAGCAGCGTAAATCCTACCCAAGAGACCCAGTACTTC
abundance: many; v_gene: TRBV14; j_gene: TRBJ2-3; d_gene: .; CDR3aa: CASSQYYRSDTQYF; CDR3nt: TGTGCCAGCAGCCAATACTACAGATCAGATACGCAGTATTTT
abundance: many; v_gene: TRBV11-2; j_gene: TRBJ1-2; d_gene: TRBD1; CDR3aa: CASSFTPGQRTGGYTF; CDR3nt: TGTGCCAGCAGCTTTACCCCGGGACAGCGTACAGGGGGCTACACCTTC
abundance: .; v_gene: TRBV29-1; j_gene: TRBJ2-3; d_gene: .; CDR3aa: CSVNGLGGEITDTQYF; CDR3nt: TGCAGCGTTAATGGACTAGGGGGAGAGATCACAGATACGCAGTATTTT
abundance: .; v_gene: TRBV28; j_gene: TRBJ2-1; d_gene: .; CDR3aa: CASRFTLNEQSF; CDR3nt: TGTGCCAGCAGATTTACCCTCAATGAGCAGTCCTTC
abundance: many; v_gene: TRBV19; j_gene: TRBJ1-1; d_gene: .; CDR3aa: CASRLTGLMNTEAFF; CDR3nt: TGTGCCAGTAGACTAACAGGGCTCATGAACACTGAAGCTTTCTTT
abundance: once; v_gene: TRBV6-5; j_gene: TRBJ1-5; d_gene: .; CDR3aa: CASRVQVYSNHPQHF; CDR3nt: TGCGCCAGCAGGGTACAGGTCTATAGCAATCATCCCCAGCATTTT
abundance: many; v_gene: TRBV7-9; j_gene: TRBJ1-4; d_gene: TRBD1; CDR3aa: CASNPGTGFGKLFF; CDR3nt: TGTGCCAGCAACCCGGGGACAGGGTTCGGAAAACTGTTTTTT
abundance: .; v_gene: TRBV6-1; j_gene: TRBJ1-1; d_gene: .; CDR3aa: CASSNSSEAFF; CDR3nt: TGCGCCAGCAGTAACTCTTCTGAAGCTTTCTTT
abundance: .; v_gene: TRBV7-9; j_gene: TRBJ2-1; d_gene: TRBD2; CDR3aa: CASSKVGLAGGPDEQFF; CDR3nt: TGTGCCAGCAGCAAGGTCGGACTAGCGGGAGGGCCAGATGAGCAGTTCTTC
abundance: .; v_gene: TRBV6-5; j_gene: TRBJ2-3; d_gene: .; CDR3aa: CASMGYGQTDTQYF; CDR3nt: TGTGCCAGCATGGGATACGGGCAAACAGACACGCAGTATTTT
abundance: many; v_gene: TRBV3-1; j_gene: TRBJ2-7; d_gene: .; CDR3aa: CASSLGGYEQYF; CDR3nt: TGTGCCAGCAGCCTGGGGGGCTACGAGCAGTACTTC
abundance: .; v_gene: TRBV6-6; j_gene: TRBJ2-6; d_gene: .; CDR3aa: CASSYVRGTVASVLTF; CDR3nt: TGTGCCAGCAGTTACGTAAGGGGAACTGTGGCCAGCGTCCTGACTTTC
abundance: .; v_gene: TRBV30; j_gene: TRBJ2-7; d_gene: .; CDR3aa: CAWSVGGSSYEQYF; CDR3nt: TGTGCCTGGAGTGTCGGCGGAAGCTCCTACGAGCAGTACTTC
abundance: many; v_gene: TRBV2; j_gene: TRBJ1-5; d_gene: .; CDR3aa: CASSEGTDKNQPQHF; CDR3nt: TGTGCCAGCAGTGAAGGGACCGACAAAAATCAGCCCCAGCATTTT
abundance: many; v_gene: TRBV28; j_gene: TRBJ2-7; d_gene: TRBD1; CDR3aa: CASSPQLGDRGIGEQYF; CDR3nt: TGTGCCAGCAGTCCACAGCTAGGGGACAGGGGAATTGGCGAGCAGTACTTC
abundance: many; v_gene: TRBV19; j_gene: TRBJ1-1; d_gene: .; CDR3aa: CASSKGSSLEAFF; CDR3nt: TGTGCCAGTAGTAAGGGCAGCTCACTTGAAGCTTTCTTT
abundance: many; v_gene: TRBV6-4; j_gene: TRBJ1-1; d_gene: .; CDR3aa: CASSDPRNTEAFF; CDR3nt: TGTGCCAGCAGTGACCCAAGGAACACTGAAGCTTTCTTT
abundance: many; v_gene: TRBV7-6; j_gene: TRBJ2-3; d_gene: .; CDR3aa: CASSLVERRDTQYF; CDR3nt: TGTGCCAGCTCCCTCGTTGAACGAAGGGATACGCAGTATTTT
abundance: .; v_gene: TRBV6-2/TRBV6-3; j_gene: TRBJ2-1; d_gene: .; CDR3aa: CASSRDLTHFF; CDR3nt: TGTGCCAGCAGTCGGGACCTGACCCATTTCTTC
abundance: once; v_gene: TRBV20-1; j_gene: TRBJ2-7; d_gene: TRBD1; CDR3aa: CSARGQGTGAYEQYF; CDR3nt: TGCAGTGCTAGAGGGCAGGGGACAGGGGCCTACGAGCAGTACTTC
abundance: .; v_gene: TRBV27; j_gene: TRBJ2-3; d_gene: TRBD1; CDR3aa: CGIPDRGPETQYF; CDR3nt: TGTGGCATCCCAGACAGGGGACCAGAGACCCAGTATTTT
abundance: many; v_gene: TRBV10-3; j_gene: TRBJ2-1; d_gene: .; CDR3aa: CAISEPGDQQFF; CDR3nt: TGTGCCATCAGTGAGCCGGGAGATCAGCAGTTCTTC
abundance: many; v_gene: TRBV18; j_gene: TRBJ2-1; d_gene: TRBD2; CDR3aa: CASSTGTSGNNEQFF; CDR3nt: TGTGCCAGCTCGACCGGGACTAGCGGAAACAATGAGCAGTTCTTC
abundance: many; v_gene: TRBV20-1; j_gene: TRBJ2-1; d_gene: TRBD2; CDR3aa: CSARPSSGVVGNEQFF; CDR3nt: TGCAGTGCTAGACCTTCTAGCGGGGTTGTGGGCAATGAGCAGTTCTTC
abundance: .; v_gene: TRBV18; j_gene: TRBJ2-5; d_gene: .; CDR3aa: CASSPPASQETQYF; CDR3nt: TGTGCCAGCTCACCACCCGCATCACAAGAGACCCAGTACTTC
abundance: many; v_gene: TRBV6-1; j_gene: TRBJ2-1; d_gene: .; CDR3aa: CASSEARVRTFLARDEQFF; CDR3nt: TGTGCCAGCAGTGAAGCCCGAGTTCGGACTTTTCTAGCTCGCGATGAGCAGTTCTTC
abundance: many; v_gene: TRBV24-1; j_gene: TRBJ2-2; d_gene: .; CDR3aa: CATSDTGTITGELFF; CDR3nt: TGTGCCACCAGTGACACCGGGACCATCACCGGGGAGCTGTTTTTT
abundance: many; v_gene: TRBV5-1; j_gene: TRBJ2-1; d_gene: .; CDR3aa: CASSLRVMGNEQFF; CDR3nt: TGCGCCAGCAGCTTAAGGGTCATGGGGAATGAGCAGTTCTTC
abundance: many; v_gene: TRBV4-1; j_gene: TRBJ1-4; d_gene: .; CDR3aa: CASSQDTVYEKLFF; CDR3nt: TGCGCCAGCAGCCAAGATACAGTATATGAAAAACTGTTTTTT
abundance: many; v_gene: TRBV7-2; j_gene: TRBJ1-6; d_gene: .; CDR3aa: CASSVTGTKNSPLHF; CDR3nt: TGTGCCAGCAGCGTGACCGGGACTAAAAATTCACCCCTCCACTTT
abundance: .; v_gene: TRBV6-5; j_gene: TRBJ1-5; d_gene: .; CDR3aa: CVSSYTESNQPQHF; CDR3nt: TGTGTTAGCAGTTACACCGAGAGCAATCAGCCCCAGCATTTT
abundance: many; v_gene: TRBV2; j_gene: TRBJ2-7; d_gene: .; CDR3aa: CASSPQDSNRYEQYF; CDR3nt: TGTGCCAGCAGCCCCCAGGACAGTAATAGGTACGAGCAGTACTTC
abundance: .; v_gene: TRBV6-2/TRBV6-3; j_gene: TRBJ2-7; d_gene: TRBD1; CDR3aa: CASSYPRDRDPFGDLEQYF; CDR3nt: TGTGCCAGCAGTTACCCGAGGGACAGGGACCCCTTTGGGGATCTGGAGCAGTACTTC
abundance: many; v_gene: TRBV4-1; j_gene: TRBJ1-5; d_gene: .; CDR3aa: CASSQSGPNSNQPQHF; CDR3nt: TGCGCCAGCAGCCAATCGGGGCCGAATAGCAATCAGCCCCAGCATTTT
abundance: .; v_gene: TRBV6-2/TRBV6-3; j_gene: TRBJ2-7; d_gene: TRBD1; CDR3aa: CASSYHGTGIYEQYF; CDR3nt: TGTGCCAGCAGTTACCACGGGACAGGGATCTACGAGCAGTACTTC
abundance: .; v_gene: TRBV20-1; j_gene: TRBJ1-4; d_gene: .; CDR3aa: CSARTRGFCEELFF; CDR3nt: TGCAGTGCTAGGACTAGGGGATTTTGTGAAGAACTGTTTTTT
abundance: many; v_gene: TRBV29-1; j_gene: TRBJ2-5; d_gene: TRBD2; CDR3aa: CSVEDRLAGGQETQYF; CDR3nt: TGCAGCGTTGAAGACCGACTAGCGGGGGGACAAGAGACCCAGTACTTC
abundance: many; v_gene: TRBV7-6; j_gene: TRBJ2-7; d_gene: .; CDR3aa: CASSLDPDNQREQYF; CDR3nt: TGTGCCAGCAGCTTGGACCCCGACAACCAACGCGAGCAGTACTTC
abundance: many; v_gene: TRBV6-2/TRBV6-3; j_gene: TRBJ1-2; d_gene: .; CDR3aa: CASSYSVSSGYTF; CDR3nt: TGTGCCAGCAGTTACTCCGTGAGTAGTGGCTACACCTTC
abundance: many; v_gene: TRBV11-2; j_gene: TRBJ2-3; d_gene: .; CDR3aa: CASSRISSTDTQYF; CDR3nt: TGTGCCAGCAGCAGAATATCTAGCACAGATACGCAGTATTTT
abundance: many; v_gene: TRBV6-5; j_gene: TRBJ2-1; d_gene: TRBD2; CDR3aa: CASSYSRAGGPGEQFF; CDR3nt: TGTGCCAGCAGTTACTCTAGGGCGGGGGGGCCGGGTGAGCAGTTCTTC
abundance: .; v_gene: TRBV10-3; j_gene: TRBJ2-7; d_gene: .; CDR3aa: CAISDPRGYEQYF; CDR3nt: TGTGCCATCAGTGACCCGCGGGGCTACGAGCAGTACTTC
abundance: once; v_gene: TRBV3-1; j_gene: TRBJ2-3; d_gene: .; CDR3aa: CASLRAGTDTQYF; CDR3nt: TGTGCCAGCCTCCGGGCAGGCACAGATACGCAGTACTTT